The 15 T cell receptor beta chains reported below all come from one sample, sequenced in a study of identical twins. Each CDR3 protein is one row after TCRdb ran MiXCR on the 5' RACE reads. Found here are roughly 470,000 distinct CDR3 sequences, roughly an eighth of them singletons; the top ten hold around 0.98%. This sample also appeared in a second study, on yellow fever vaccine responses in identical twins.

The sample was CD4+ T cells sorted from blood. The source is a woman aged 18-29 years in good health.

A few counts support this clonotype. This sequence joins TRBV28 and TRBJ2-1; D is perhaps TRBD2 (6 bases). Germline lookup yields CDR1 MDHEN and CDR2 SYDVKM. This CDR3 has 11 residues. V lost 3 bases and J lost 12, with 9 bases in between. CDR3 sequence: CASSLGLGQFF. Here the CDR3 DNA reads TGTGCCAGCAGTTTGGGACTGGGGCAGTTCTTC.

Only a few counts were recorded for this clonotype. The chain uses TRBV6-1 and TRBJ1-6, with TRBD1 matching over 9 bases. With 5 bases clipped from V and 9 bases from J, the junction kept 11 bases outside the gene matches. The germline V gene encodes CDR1 MNHNS and CDR2 SASEGT. The CDR3 consists of 16 residues. Here the CDR3 DNA reads TGTGCCAGCAGTCCCACCGGGACAGGGACCTTTTCACCCCTCCACTTT. It encodes CASSPTGTGTFSPLHF.

This clonotype was detected a few times. The rearrangement uses TRBV6-1 and TRBJ2-1; 10 bases line up with TRBD1. Germline trimming cut 10 bases from V and 7 bases from J; bases unmatched to any gene: 13. Germline-derived CDR1 and CDR2 are MNHNS and SASEGT. CDR3 length: 15 amino acids. CDR3 coding DNA: TGTGCCACCCCGCCAGACAGGGGGCTTATGAATGAGCAGTTCTTC. This encodes CATPPDRGLMNEQFF.

Concerning this clonotype itself: Its ends do not fully match the called genes, so a read error is possible. This rearrangement joins TRBV2 to TRBJ2-3; D may be TRBD1 (6 bases). This CDR3 contains 12 residues. Germline V lookup: CDR1 SNHLY, CDR2 FYNNEI. The CDR3 bases are TGTGCCAGCAGTGAAGCGGGGGCCGGGCGGAATTTT. It encodes CASSEAGAGRNF. The full variable domain, rest sourced from reference TRBV2 and TRBJ2-3, is EPEVTQTPSHQVTQMGQEVILRCVPISNHLYFYWYRQILGQKVEFLVSFYNNEISEKSEIFDDQFSVERPDGSNFTLKIRSTKLEDSAMYFCASSEAGAGRNFGPGTRLTVL.

This clonotype was picked up a small number of times. This chain joins TRBV2 and TRBJ1-5; 7 bases are a match to TRBD1. The CDR3 covers 15 residues. Germline V gives CDR1 SNHLY, CDR2 FYNNEI. The J segment lost 6 bases and the V segment lost 7 bases, leaving 12 bases of the junction unmatched. This CDR3 reads CASNFRQGVGQPQHF. CDR3 DNA: TGTGCCAGCAATTTTCGACAGGGTGTGGGTCAGCCCCAGCATTTT.

This clonotype came up many times. The genes are TRBV12-3 or TRBV12-4 and TRBJ2-5, with TRBD2 matching 15 bases. Germline trimming cut 3 bases from V and 5 bases from J; bases unmatched to any gene: 1. The CDR3 consists of 15 residues. This CDR3 reads CASSLGTSGGETQYF. In DNA form, the CDR3 reads TGTGCCAGCAGTTTGGGGACTAGCGGGGGGGAGACCCAGTACTTC.

This clonotype has a count of ten or more. V usage is TRBV3-1 and J usage is TRBJ1-5; 9 bases line up with TRBD1. Germline V gene lookup returns CDR1 LGHDT and CDR2 YNNKEL (reference sequence). V dropped 5 bases and J dropped 11; count of bases not matched to a gene: 4. This CDR3 region has 12 residues. This CDR3 is CASSTGGMAQHF. The CDR3, as DNA: TGTGCCAGCAGCACAGGGGGCATGGCCCAGCATTTT.

J is TRBJ2-7 and V is TRBV15; perhaps TRBD2 as D (7 bases). Per the germline V gene, CDR1 is LNHNV and CDR2 is YYDKDF (reference sequence). This CDR3 contains 14 residues. The V gene lost 5 bases and the J gene lost 2 bases, with 13 bases spanning the gap. The CDR3 region is CATSDRGGPYEQYF. The CDR3 region has the DNA TGTGCCACCAGCGACCGCGGGGGCCCCTACGAGCAGTACTTC.

The rearrangement uses TRBV5-1 and TRBJ2-5; 8 nucleotides align to TRBD2. Germline CDR1 SGHRS, CDR2 YFSETQ. V lost 0 bases and J lost 5; bases outside the gene matches: 6. The length of the CDR3 is 15 residues. The CDR3 nucleotides read TGCGCCAGCAGCTTGGTGACGGGGGGGGCCGAGACCCAGTACTTC. Translation: CASSLVTGGAETQYF.

The J gene is TRBJ2-3, the V gene TRBV4-2, with a tentative D call TRBD1 (5 bases). V was clipped by 1 base and J by 6 bases, with 11 bases between them. This CDR3 has 14 amino acids. Germline assignment: CDR1 LGHNA and CDR2 YNFKEQ. CDR3 protein: CASSQVRGPDTQYF. Here the CDR3 DNA reads TGTGCCAGCAGCCAAGTTAGGGGTCCGGATACGCAGTATTTT.

In its sample, this clonotype was seen a few times. The V and J genes are TRBV3-1 and TRBJ2-7, with D possibly being TRBD1 (5 bases). Between the trimmed V and J ends, which lost 4 bases and 2 bases, there was a span of 9 bases. Germline lookup yields CDR1 LGHDT and CDR2 YNNKEL (reference sequence). This CDR3 is 13 amino acids long. In nucleotides, the CDR3 is TGTGCCAGCAGCCGACAGCAAACCTACGAGCAGTACTTC. Protein sequence: CASSRQQTYEQYF.

In its sample, this clonotype was seen a few times. The chain has TRBV5-1 and TRBJ2-5, with 9 nucleotides matching TRBD2. The CDR3 has 16 amino acids. The trim removed 6 bases at V and 2 bases at J, leaving 11 bases unmatched. Per the germline V gene, CDR1 is SGHRS and CDR2 is YFSETQ. The CDR3 DNA reads as TGCGCCAGCATCCCGCGGGACAGCGGGGGGCAAGAGACCCAGTACTTC. Its protein is CASIPRDSGGQETQYF.

About this clonotype: One end of the junction varies from germline; a read error may be responsible. The chain carries TRBV5-1 and TRBJ2-6, with TRBD1 matching over 8 bases. The CDR3 is 17 amino acids. Per germline, CDR1 SGHRS and CDR2 YFSETQ. The CDR3 coding sequence is TGCGCCAGCAGCCGGACAGGGTTGAGCTCTGGGGTCAACGTCCTGACTTTC. Encoded protein: CASSRTGLSSGVNVLTF.

This clonotype was recorded many times. The chain joins TRBV5-1 to TRBJ2-3; 10 bases line up with TRBD2. V shed 2 bases and J 1 base; nucleotides not matched to a gene: 1. Germline V CDR1 and CDR2: SGHRS, YFSETQ. CDR3 length: 15 amino acids. The CDR3 here is CASSLGLAGTDTQYF. The CDR3 DNA follows: TGCGCCAGCAGCTTAGGACTAGCGGGCACAGATACGCAGTATTTT.

In its sample, this clonotype was seen many times. This chain links TRBV12-3 or TRBV12-4 with TRBJ2-2, with 8 bases that match TRBD1. This CDR3 contains 14 residues. Trimming removed 7 bases from V and 6 bases from J; junction bases left unmatched: 7. The CDR3 reads CASNRAGGSGELFF. The CDR3 coding sequence is TGTGCCAGCAACCGGGCAGGGGGCTCCGGGGAGCTGTTTTTT.